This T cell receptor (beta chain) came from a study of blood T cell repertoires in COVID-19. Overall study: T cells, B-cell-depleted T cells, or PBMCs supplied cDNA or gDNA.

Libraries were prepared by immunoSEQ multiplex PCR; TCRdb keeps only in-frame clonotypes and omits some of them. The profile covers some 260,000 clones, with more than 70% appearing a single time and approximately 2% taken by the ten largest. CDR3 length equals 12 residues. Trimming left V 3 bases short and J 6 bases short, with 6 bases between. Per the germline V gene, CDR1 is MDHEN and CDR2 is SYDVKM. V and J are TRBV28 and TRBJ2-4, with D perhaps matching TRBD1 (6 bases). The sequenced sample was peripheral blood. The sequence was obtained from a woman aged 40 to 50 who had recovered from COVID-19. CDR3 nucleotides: TGTGCCAGCAGTTTGACAGGAAACATTCAGTACTTC. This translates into CASSLTGNIQYF.